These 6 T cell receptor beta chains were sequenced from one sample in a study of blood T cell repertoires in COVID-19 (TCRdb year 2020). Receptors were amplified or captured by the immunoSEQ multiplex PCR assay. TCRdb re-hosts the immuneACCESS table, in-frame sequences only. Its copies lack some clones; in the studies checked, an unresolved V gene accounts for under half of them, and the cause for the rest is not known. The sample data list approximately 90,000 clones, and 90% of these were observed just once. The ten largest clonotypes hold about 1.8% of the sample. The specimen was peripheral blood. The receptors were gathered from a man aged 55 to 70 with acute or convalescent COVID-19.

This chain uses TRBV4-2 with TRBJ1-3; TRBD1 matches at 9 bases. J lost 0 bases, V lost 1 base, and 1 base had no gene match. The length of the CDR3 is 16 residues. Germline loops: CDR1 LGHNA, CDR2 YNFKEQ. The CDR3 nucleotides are TGTGCCAGCAGCCAAGGGGACAGGGACTCTGGAAACACCATATATTTT. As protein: CASSQGDRDSGNTIYF.

The CDR3 DNA follows: TGTGCCCCCCTGGGGACCAGGGGCACCGGGGAGCTGTTTTTT. Its translation is CAPLGTRGTGELFF. The chain couples TRBV6-5 to TRBJ2-2, with a tentative D call TRBD1 (6 bases). Germline-derived CDR1 and CDR2 are MNHEY and SVGAGI. The V and J ends lost 11 bases and 4 bases respectively, with 17 bases between them. The CDR3 is 14 residues long.

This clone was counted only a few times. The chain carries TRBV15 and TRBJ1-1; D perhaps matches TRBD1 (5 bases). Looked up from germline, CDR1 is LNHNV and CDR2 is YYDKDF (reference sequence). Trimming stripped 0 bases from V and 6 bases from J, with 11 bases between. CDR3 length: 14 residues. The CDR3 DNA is TGTGCCACCAGCAGAGATAACGGGGGGGCTGAAGCTTTCTTT. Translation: CATSRDNGGAEAFF.

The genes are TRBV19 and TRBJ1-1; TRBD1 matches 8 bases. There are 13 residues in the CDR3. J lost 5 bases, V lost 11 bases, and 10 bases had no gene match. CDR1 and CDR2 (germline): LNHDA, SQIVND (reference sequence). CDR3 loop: CASSDRGGTEAFF. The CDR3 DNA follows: TGTGCCTCGAGCGACAGGGGAGGAACTGAAGCTTTCTTT.

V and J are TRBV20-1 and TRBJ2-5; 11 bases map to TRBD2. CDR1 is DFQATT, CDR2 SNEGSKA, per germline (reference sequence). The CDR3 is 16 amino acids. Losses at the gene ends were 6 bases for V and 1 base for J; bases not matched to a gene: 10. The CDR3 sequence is CSASTGLAALQETQYF. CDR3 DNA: TGCAGTGCCAGTACGGGACTAGCGGCTCTCCAAGAGACCCAGTACTTC.

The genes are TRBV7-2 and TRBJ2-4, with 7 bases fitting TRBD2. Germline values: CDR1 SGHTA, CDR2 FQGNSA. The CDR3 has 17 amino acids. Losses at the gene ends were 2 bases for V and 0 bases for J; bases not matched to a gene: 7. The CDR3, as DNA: TGTGCCAGCAGCTTAACCCAGCGGGGACTAGCCAAAAACATTCAGTACTTC. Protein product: CASSLTQRGLAKNIQYF. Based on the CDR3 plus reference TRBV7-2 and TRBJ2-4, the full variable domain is GAGVSQSPSNKVTEKGKDVELRCDPISGHTALYWYRQSLGQGLEFLIYFQGNSAPDKSGLPSDRFSAERTGGSVSTLTIQRTQQEDSAVYLCASSLTQRGLAKNIQYFGAGTRLSVL.